Listed here are 12 T cell receptor beta chains from one sample, sequenced in a study of identifying expanded T cells in peripheral blood. Data came from immunoSEQ multiplex PCR; TCRdb stores just in-frame clones and leaves some out. The table shows around 130,000 clones, with 70% to 90% occurring only once. The sequenced sample was blood. These receptors were taken from a person aged 18 to 75 in good health.

The genes are TRBV11-1 and TRBJ1-1, with no clear D. The CDR3 runs to 13 residues. Germline V gene lookup returns CDR1 SGHAT and CDR2 FQDESV (reference sequence). The V end lost 5 bases, the J end lost 4 bases, and 11 bases lay between the germline ends. In DNA form, the CDR3 reads TGTGCCAGCAGCCCATGGGCCAGCACTGAAGCTTTCTTT. Translated: CASSPWASTEAFF.

V gene TRBV21-1 combines with J gene TRBJ2-2; the table's D call, TRBD2, was not checked against the DNA. TRBV21-1 corresponds to a pseudogene. This CDR3 region has 15 residues. CDR3 in DNA: TGTGCCAGCAGCGCACCCGGGAGACACACCGGGGAGCTGTTTTTT. Residues: CASSAPGRHTGELFF.

The chain couples TRBV27 to TRBJ2-1; TRBD2 agrees at 9 bases. The CDR3 has 19 residues. V dropped 0 bases and J dropped 5; count of bases not matched to a gene: 14. Germline V gene data show CDR1 as MNHEY and CDR2 as SMNVEV (reference sequence). The CDR3 coding sequence is TGTGCCAGCAGTTTATCCCCGAGCTTACGACTAGCGGAGGACAATGAGCAGTTCTTC. Translating gives CASSLSPSLRLAEDNEQFF.

The chain recombines TRBV21-1 with TRBJ1-1. TRBV21-1 is assigned pseudogene status. CDR3 length: 12 amino acids. In nucleotides, the CDR3 is TGTGCCAGCAGCAAGGGGAACACTGAAGCTTTCTTT. Translating it yields CASSKGNTEAFF.

The chain recombines TRBV2 with TRBJ2-7; D gene uncertain. Trimming took off 8 bases at V and 5 bases at J, with 10 bases between the two ends. The length of the CDR3 is 11 residues. Germline values: CDR1 SNHLY, CDR2 FYNNEI. The CDR3 region is CASHLSNEQYF. The CDR3 DNA reads as TGTGCCAGCCATCTTTCAAACGAGCAGTACTTC.

The V and J genes are TRBV11-3 and TRBJ1-5, with D perhaps matching TRBD1 (5 bases). V was clipped by 5 bases and J by 3 bases, with 14 bases between them. CDR3 length equals 15 residues. Germline values: CDR1 SGHNT, CDR2 YENEEA. In DNA, the CDR3 is TGTGCCAGCAGCCCGGACACCGGACCCAATCAGCCCCAGCATTTT. Its translation is CASSPDTGPNQPQHF.

The sample holds a few counts of this clone. The chain recombines TRBV29-1 with TRBJ1-5; D may be TRBD1 (5 bases). The CDR3 totals 12 residues. The germline gives CDR1 SQVTM, CDR2 ANQGSEA. V lost 6 bases and J lost 4, with 10 bases in between. The CDR3 loop reads CSVRDGNQPQHF. Written as DNA, the CDR3 is TGCAGCGTCAGGGACGGAAATCAGCCCCAGCATTTT.

V and J are TRBV5-1 and TRBJ2-3; 7 bases line up with TRBD1. CDR3 size: 14 residues. The V gene end was trimmed by 2 bases and the J gene end by 5 bases; junction bases not matched to a gene: 5. Germline V gene lookup returns CDR1 SGHRS and CDR2 YFSETQ. CDR3 nucleotides: TGCGCCAGCAGCTTCCGGGACAGCGTAGATACGCAGTATTTT. Protein: CASSFRDSVDTQYF.

This chain joins TRBV7-3 and TRBJ2-1, with a possible D match to TRBD1 (6 bases). Germline loops: CDR1 SGHTA, CDR2 FQGTGA. Trimming pared 2 bases from V and 7 bases from J, leaving 15 bases between. The CDR3 length is 15 residues. The CDR3 DNA reads as TGTGCCAGCAGCTTATCCCTGGCAGGGGAGAATGAGCAGTTCTTC. It specifies CASSLSLAGENEQFF.

The chain uses TRBV11-2 and TRBJ2-3; 7 bases fit TRBD2. The CDR3 runs 16 residues. With V trimmed by 5 bases and J by 4 bases, 12 bases remained unmatched. Germline CDR1 is SGHAT and CDR2 is FQNNGV. This CDR3 is CASSRSAGALPDTQYF. CDR3 DNA: TGTGCCAGCAGCAGATCGGCGGGAGCCCTCCCAGATACGCAGTATTTT.

The V and J genes are TRBV19 and TRBJ2-2; maybe TRBD1 (5 bases). Trimming took 9 bases from V and 2 from J, leaving 19 bases between them. This CDR3 spans 16 amino acids. The germline CDR1 and CDR2 sequences are LNHDA and SQIVND (reference sequence). The CDR3 here is CASHDSPAANTGELFF. CDR3 bases: TGTGCCAGCCATGACAGCCCCGCCGCAAACACCGGGGAGCTGTTTTTT.

This clone appeared a single time. The V gene is TRBV6-5, the J gene TRBJ2-3; the D call may be TRBD1 or TRBD2 (5 bases each). V shed 5 bases and J shed 1 base, with 13 bases lying between them. The CDR3 length is 15 residues. Germline-derived CDR1 and CDR2 are MNHEY and SVGAGI. CDR3 nucleotide sequence: TGTGCCAGCAGTCCACTCAGAGGGGGCACAGATACGCAGTATTTT. This encodes CASSPLRGGTDTQYF.